Detailed here is one TCR beta chain. These data belong to a study of identical twins. TCRdb used MiXCR to reprocess the 5' RACE reads, holding one entry per CDR3 protein. The table includes a few hundred thousand distinct CDR3 sequences, about 8.3% detected once. The sample was also linked to a second study, of yellow fever vaccine responses in identical twins. As that study records: Twins' T cell vaccine responses reportedly looked partly convergent, partly personalized.

Input material: memory (CD45RO+) T cells sorted from blood. This clonotype was sampled from a woman between 18 and 30 years old in good health.

The DNA of the CDR3 is TGCAGTGCTAGGGACGTTCACGGTCAGCCCCAGCATTTT. As protein: CSARDVHGQPQHF. This chain connects TRBV20-1 to TRBJ1-5; D unclear. Germline V gives CDR1 DFQATT, CDR2 SNEGSKA (reference sequence). V was shortened by 3 bases and J by 6 bases, with 12 bases between the two germline ends. The CDR3 length is 13 residues.